This TCR beta chain emerged from a study of cytomegalovirus exposure and HLA in healthy donors. From germline, CDR1 is SGHTA and CDR2 FQGTGA. V was shortened by 3 bases and J by 1 base, with 9 bases between the two germline ends. This CDR3 spans 14 amino acids. Overall study results and limits: Later analysis identified several of the most significant clusters that appeared linked to common viral pathogens. A later analysis revealed that TCR association rates differed between HLA loci, peaking at DRB1 and bottoming out at HLA-C.

This PCR relied on a set of 60 Vbeta primers and 13 Jbeta primers. Measured with immunoSEQ multiplex PCR; TCRdb has only the in-frame clones, and not every one. The sample records some 120,000 clones, about 84% being singletons. As for this clone: Its antigen is unidentified.

The source of this sequence is a man aged 40-55 years in good health and CMV-seronegative. V is TRBV7-3 and J is TRBJ1-1; D perhaps matches TRBD1 (6 bases). The sample comprised PBMCs. The CDR3 nucleotides read TGTGCCAGCAGCTTCGGCAGGGGGAACACTGAAGCTTTCTTT. Translation gives CASSFGRGNTEAFF.